Listed here are 20 T cell receptor beta chains from one sample, sequenced in a study of T-cell memory formation after mild COVID-19. TCRdb fed the 5' RACE reads into MiXCR, producing one record per CDR3 protein. Found here are over 50,000 distinct CDR3 sequences, 9.3% of them singletons; the top ten hold 12%. Specimen: PBMCs or a T cell subset sorted from them (not recorded which). These receptors came from an adult woman who had mild COVID-19 (a few samples of this study predate the infection). Cell type and time point are not known.

The sample holds a few counts of this clonotype. The chain uses TRBV5-6 and TRBJ2-1; D could derive from TRBD1 or TRBD2 (5 bases each). The CDR3 totals 12 residues. The V and J ends lost 3 bases and 10 bases respectively, with 11 bases between them. Germline CDR1 SGHDT, CDR2 YYEEEE. CDR3 region: CASSSGAGEQFF. The CDR3 DNA reads TGTGCCAGCAGCTCCGGGGCGGGCGAGCAGTTCTTC.

This clonotype has just a few counts. The chain uses TRBV7-2 and TRBJ2-3, with 7 bases that match TRBD2. This CDR3 is 14 amino acids long. Germline V lookup: CDR1 SGHTA, CDR2 FQGNSA. The trim removed 6 bases at V and 2 bases at J, leaving 5 bases unmatched. The CDR3 DNA reads as TGTGCCAGCAGTCGGGACTACTACACAGATACGCAGTATTTT. Translation gives CASSRDYYTDTQYF.

This clonotype was seen a handful of times. The V gene is TRBV5-1, the J gene TRBJ1-6, with D unresolved. Per germline, CDR1 SGHRS and CDR2 YFSETQ. This CDR3 has 17 residues. V lost 0 bases to trimming and J lost 0 bases, with 10 bases between them. CDR3 residues: CASSLEALSSYNSPLHF. In DNA form, the CDR3 reads TGCGCCAGCAGCTTGGAAGCACTAAGCTCCTATAATTCACCCCTCCACTTT.

This clonotype was seen many times. The V call is TRBV4-2, the J call TRBJ2-3, with 7 bases identical to TRBD2. The CDR3 is 14 residues long. Germline lookup yields CDR1 LGHNA and CDR2 YNFKEQ. V was clipped by 0 bases and J by 11 bases; unmatched bases: 8. CDR3 in DNA: TGTGCCAGCAGCCAAGACCGGGAGGTGCCCGGGCAGTATTTT. It encodes CASSQDREVPGQYF.

This clonotype came up many times. The chain couples TRBV20-1 to TRBJ2-1; 7 bases fit TRBD1. Germline V gives CDR1 DFQATT, CDR2 SNEGSKA (reference sequence). The CDR3 covers 15 residues. V shed 2 bases and J 3 bases; nucleotides not matched to a gene: 7. DNA for the CDR3: TGCAGTGCTAGAAGACGGGACAGTAACTACAATGAGCAGTTCTTC. This sequence encodes CSARRRDSNYNEQFF.

The chain combines TRBV7-8 with TRBJ1-1, with a possible D match to TRBD1 (5 bases). Trimming took off 1 base at V and 4 bases at J, with 13 bases between the two ends. The CDR3 spans 15 residues. CDR1 is SGHVS, CDR2 FQNEAQ, per germline. The CDR3 spells CASSLVLGEATEAFF. The CDR3 coding sequence is TGTGCCAGCAGCTTAGTTCTAGGGGAGGCCACTGAAGCTTTCTTT.

This clonotype was detected ten times or more. The V gene is TRBV5-6, the J gene TRBJ1-6; possibly TRBD1 for D (6 bases). The CDR3 has 15 amino acids. Germline CDR1 reads SGHDT; CDR2 reads YYEEEE. Deletions cut 4 bases from V and 7 bases from J, with 15 bases between. Here the CDR3 DNA reads TGTGCCAGCAGCCCCCGGGGGCGATCAAATTCACCCCTCCACTTT. Protein product: CASSPRGRSNSPLHF. Using reference TRBV5-6 and TRBJ1-6 for the parts outside the CDR3, the full variable domain is DAGVTQSPTHLIKTRGQQVTLRCSPKSGHDTVSWYQQALGQGPQFIFQYYEEEERQRGNFPDRFSGHQFPNYSSELNVNALLLGDSALYLCASSPRGRSNSPLHFGNGTRLTVT.

This clonotype has more than one count but fewer than ten. This rearrangement joins TRBV7-2 to TRBJ1-2, with D hard to call. This CDR3 comprises 13 residues. Trimming shortened V by 5 bases and J by 0 bases, and 7 bases separated the two germline ends. Germline loops: CDR1 SGHTA, CDR2 FQGNSA. DNA of the CDR3: TGTGCCAGCAGCCCCCAGGCTAACTATGGCTACACCTTC. Translation: CASSPQANYGYTF.

This clonotype was seen at least ten times. One junction end does not reproduce the germline sequence, and a read error may be involved. V gene TRBV9 combines with J gene TRBJ2-7, with 9 positions matching TRBD2. CDR1 SGDLS and CDR2 YYNGEE come from the germline V gene. This CDR3 is built from 14 residues. CDR3 residues: CASSVEASGTPLHF. The CDR3 DNA follows: TGTGCCAGCAGCGTAGAGGCTAGCGGGACCCCCCTGCACTTC.

The chain combines TRBV19 with TRBJ2-3; 9 bases fit TRBD1. J lost 3 bases, V lost 3 bases, and 1 base had no gene match. The CDR3 runs to 14 residues. In germline, CDR1 is LNHDA, CDR2 SQIVND (reference sequence). The CDR3 nucleotides read TGTGCCAGTAGTATGGACAGGGGAACAGATACGCAGTATTTT. It yields the protein CASSMDRGTDTQYF. The full variable domain, completed using reference TRBV19 and TRBJ2-3, is DGGITQSPKYLFRKEGQNVTLSCEQNLNHDAMYWYRQDPGQGLRLIYYSQIVNDFQKGDIAEGYSVSREKKESFPLTVTSAQKNPTAFYLCASSMDRGTDTQYFGPGTRLTVL.

Many counts were recorded for this clonotype. The CDR3: CSAPVRGRNEQFF. The DNA of the CDR3 is TGCAGTGCGCCGGTCAGGGGGCGGAATGAGCAGTTCTTC. This chain connects TRBV20-1 to TRBJ2-1; 8 positions match TRBD1. V lost 6 bases to trimming and J lost 7 bases; unmatched junction nucleotides: 8. Per the germline V gene, CDR1 is DFQATT and CDR2 is SNEGSKA (reference sequence). The CDR3 runs 13 residues.

This clonotype turned up a few times. V gene TRBV7-9 combines with J gene TRBJ2-5, with D uncertain. The germline V and J ends were trimmed by 3 bases and 5 bases, with 7 bases remaining between them. The germline CDR1 and CDR2 sequences are SEHNR and FQNEAQ (reference sequence). CDR3 length: 12 amino acids. CDR3 in amino acids: CASSFLGETQYF. CDR3 DNA: TGTGCCAGCAGCTTTCTAGGGGAGACCCAGTACTTC.

The sample holds a few counts of this clonotype. The rearrangement uses TRBV5-1 and TRBJ2-7, with D possibly TRBD2 on 8 matching bases. The CDR3 is 17 amino acids. Trimming cost V 4 bases and J 3 bases, with 23 bases left between them. The germline V gene has CDR1 SGHRS and CDR2 YFSETQ. CDR3 in DNA: TGCGCCAGCAGCCACCACGGGGGGGGACAGCCGAACTACGAGCAGTACTTC. Translation: CASSHHGGGQPNYEQYF.

This clonotype was detected many times. J is TRBJ2-4 and V is TRBV7-9; D is unresolved. The CDR3 loop spans 13 amino acids. V lost 3 bases, J lost 8 bases, and 11 bases lay in between. The V gene's germline CDR1 is SEHNR and CDR2 FQNEAQ (reference sequence). The CDR3 sequence is CASSFDNSDIQYF. CDR3 coding DNA: TGTGCCAGCAGCTTTGACAATTCCGACATTCAGTACTTC.

In this sample, this clonotype turned up many times. The V gene is TRBV20-1, the J gene TRBJ1-2; no firm D call. The CDR3 loop spans 14 amino acids. CDR1 is DFQATT and CDR2 is SNEGSKA in the germline V gene (reference sequence). Trimming took 4 bases from V and 4 from J, leaving 16 bases between them. The CDR3 sequence is CSATPEHGSYGYTF. The CDR3 DNA is TGCAGTGCTACACCCGAGCACGGCTCCTATGGCTACACCTTC.

This clonotype has at least ten counts. V and J are TRBV7-2 and TRBJ2-3; a weak D match, TRBD2 (6 bases). The CDR3 totals 15 residues. V dropped 0 bases and J dropped 6 bases, with 13 bases sitting between them. Germline V gene lookup returns CDR1 SGHTA and CDR2 FQGNSA. The CDR3 region is CASSLAAGGADTQYF. In DNA, the CDR3 is TGTGCCAGCAGCTTAGCGGCCGGGGGAGCTGATACGCAGTATTTT. Drawing the rest from reference TRBV7-2 and TRBJ2-3, the complete variable domain is GAGVSQSPSNKVTEKGKDVELRCDPISGHTALYWYRQSLGQGLEFLIYFQGNSAPDKSGLPSDRFSAERTGGSVSTLTIQRTQQEDSAVYLCASSLAAGGADTQYFGPGTRLTVL.

This clonotype was picked up many times. The chain links TRBV5-1 to TRBJ2-3, with D possibly matching TRBD1 (6 bases). CDR3 length equals 16 residues. In germline, CDR1 is SGHRS, CDR2 YFSETQ. V shed 5 bases and J shed 5 bases, with 21 bases lying between them. CDR3 nucleotides: TGCGCCAGCAGTTTTACAGGGAACCCGAGGCTAGATACGCAGTATTTT. It codes for CASSFTGNPRLDTQYF.

This clonotype has a count of ten or more. A junction boundary mismatches the germline segment, possibly from a read error. CDR3 nucleotides: TGTGCCCGGAGGGATTATGGGGCGGGCACTGAAGCTTTCTTT. Its protein is CARRDYGAGTEAFF. The rearrangement uses TRBV30 and TRBJ1-1; D is possibly TRBD1 (5 bases). The CDR3 consists of 14 residues. Germline values: CDR1 GTSNPN, CDR2 SVGIG (reference sequence).

Worth noting for this clonotype: At one end, the junction sequence differs from germline, possibly due to a read error. J is TRBJ2-5 and V is TRBV7-9; D ambiguous. CDR1 SEHNR and CDR2 FQNEAQ come from the germline V gene (reference sequence). The CDR3 has 14 amino acids. This CDR3 is CANSLTPAKETQYF. The DNA for the CDR3 is TGTGCCAACAGCTTAACTCCAGCTAAAGAGACCCAGTACTTC.

On this clonotype itself: The junction departs from germline at one end; a sequencing error may be responsible. This chain links TRBV20-1 with TRBJ2-2; D gene ambiguous. Germline V lookup: CDR1 DFQATT, CDR2 SNEGSKA (reference sequence). The CDR3 runs to 15 residues. The CDR3 loop reads CSARGFSRATGELFF. Written as DNA, the CDR3 is TGCAGTGCAAGAGGTTTCAGCCGGGCCACCGGGGAGCTGTTTTTT.